A single T cell receptor (beta chain) is shown here with its context. Its antigen is still unknown. The same CDR3 can be traced to other DNA sequences in this sample. The sample comes from a study of OX40 agonist ivuxolimab in advanced cancers. Findings and caveats of the study: Normalized T-cell clonal expansion was also low in some nonresponders. The work left the antigen specificity of expanded peripheral T cells undetermined.

Sequenced by immunoSEQ multiplex PCR; TCRdb stores in-frame clones only, minus some. Among around 140,000 clones listed, 90% were seen once. Germline loops: CDR1 KGHSH, CDR2 LQKENI. This CDR3 is built from 14 residues. Trimming took 2 bases from V and 4 from J; bases not matched to a gene: 4. This chain joins TRBV18 and TRBJ2-5, with 7 bases identical to TRBD2. The starting material was CD4+ or CD8+ T cells sorted from blood, obtained in a trial of the OX40 agonist ivuxolimab. The sequence was collected from an adult with an advanced solid tumor such as melanoma, head and neck, liver or kidney cancer. The CDR3 sequence: CASSPGPGGETQYF. Here the CDR3 DNA reads TGTGCCAGCTCACCAGGACCGGGAGGAGAGACCCAGTACTTC.